This entry lists 28 T cell receptor beta chains sequenced from one sample in a study of circulating tumor DNA in untreated peripheral T-cell lymphoma (dated by TCRdb to the early 2020s). The library was prepared using the immunoSEQ multiplex PCR assay. Entries here come from immuneACCESS through TCRdb and include only in-frame sequences with V and J called. Some clones fail to appear in such tables; in the studies checked, an unresolved V gene covers under half of the shortfall, and the cause of the remainder is unknown. The sample records thousands of clones, about 90% of which are singletons. 26% of the sample rests with the top ten. Sequenced: cell-free DNA from blood serum. The receptors here all came from a human donor with peripheral T-cell lymphoma.

This clone has a single count. The rearrangement links TRBV7-8 to TRBJ2-7; no clear D gene. V gave up 1 base and J gave up 0 bases, with 4 bases separating them. The CDR3 totals 13 residues. Looked up from germline, CDR1 is SGHVS and CDR2 is FQNEAQ. The CDR3 DNA reads as TGTGCCAGCAGCTTAGGCCCCTCCTACGAGCAGTACTTC. It is translated as CASSLGPSYEQYF.

This clone has a handful of counts. V and J are TRBV19 and TRBJ1-1, with D unresolved. CDR1 is LNHDA and CDR2 is SQIVND in the germline V gene (reference sequence). Trimming pared 5 bases from V and 1 base from J, leaving 8 bases between. CDR3 length: 13 amino acids. The CDR3 coding sequence is TGTGCCAGTAGTCAGCGACAGAACACTGAAGCTTTCTTT. Translated: CASSQRQNTEAFF.

The gene calls are TRBV4-2 and TRBJ2-2; perhaps TRBD2 as D (5 bases). Germline-derived CDR1 and CDR2 are LGHNA and YNFKEQ. The CDR3 has 17 amino acids. With 0 bases removed from V and 5 bases from J, the gap between germline ends came to 16 bases. CDR3 bases: TGTGCCAGCAGCCAAGATCTATGGCGACGGGGTACCGGGGAGCTGTTTTTT. Translated: CASSQDLWRRGTGELFF.

The chain links TRBV5-1 to TRBJ2-5; 7 bases match TRBD1. The CDR3 contains 13 residues. V was clipped by 0 bases and J by 4 bases; unmatched bases: 0. The V gene's germline CDR1 is SGHRS and CDR2 YFSETQ. The CDR3 spells CASSLDRGETQYF. For the CDR3, the DNA is TGCGCCAGCAGCTTGGACAGGGGAGAGACCCAGTACTTC.

The chain links TRBV28 to TRBJ1-2; the match to TRBD1 covers 9 bases. CDR3 length equals 13 residues. Germline V gene data show CDR1 as MDHEN and CDR2 as SYDVKM. V lost 5 bases, J lost 7 bases, and 5 bases stayed unmatched. CDR3 loop: CASSPQQGAGYTF. CDR3 in DNA: TGTGCCAGCAGTCCCCAACAGGGGGCTGGCTACACCTTC.

The V gene is TRBV27, the J gene TRBJ2-2, with 11 bases that match TRBD1. V trimming: 5 bases; J trimming: 7 bases; junction bases outside the gene matches: 3. CDR1 MNHEY and CDR2 SMNVEV come from the germline V gene (reference sequence). CDR3 size: 14 residues. The CDR3: CASSTGQGVGELFF. Written as DNA, the CDR3 is TGTGCCAGCAGTACGGGACAGGGGGTCGGGGAGCTGTTTTTT.

The chain employs TRBV9 and TRBJ1-2; TRBD1 is a possible D gene (6 bases). The V end lost 3 bases, the J end lost 4 bases, and 16 bases lay between the germline ends. The CDR3 is 15 residues long. Germline V CDR1 and CDR2: SGDLS, YYNGEE. The CDR3 is CASSAYGQTSYGYTF. In DNA form, the CDR3 reads TGTGCCAGCAGCGCCTACGGACAGACCTCCTATGGCTACACCTTC.

In regard to this clone: Its ends do not fully match the called genes, so a read error is possible. The chain has TRBV4-2 and TRBJ2-3; 9 positions match TRBD2. Looked up from germline, CDR1 is LGHNA and CDR2 is YNFKEQ. The CDR3 runs to 17 residues. CDR3 DNA: TGTACCAGCAGCCAACGATCTTTAGCGGGAGACACAGATACGCAGTATTTT. Translating gives CTSSQRSLAGDTDTQYF.

The chain carries TRBV7-9 and TRBJ1-3, with TRBD1 matching over 7 bases. Germline assignment: CDR1 SEHNR and CDR2 FQNEAQ (reference sequence). V gave up 5 bases and J gave up 0 bases; unmatched junction bases: 16. There are 19 residues in the CDR3. DNA of the CDR3: TGTGCCAGCAGCGGAGACCCCCGGGGACAGCGCTTCTCTGGAAACACCATATATTTT. The encoded protein is CASSGDPRGQRFSGNTIYF.

This chain connects TRBV5-6 to TRBJ2-1; TRBD2 matches at 8 bases. V trimming: 2 bases; J trimming: 5 bases; junction bases outside the gene matches: 9. CDR3 size: 16 residues. The germline gives CDR1 SGHDT, CDR2 YYEEEE. The DNA of the CDR3 is TGTGCCAGCAGCTTCGACCTAGGAGCGGGAGACAATGAGCAGTTCTTC. Its translation is CASSFDLGAGDNEQFF.

The V call is TRBV28, the J call TRBJ2-7; D may be TRBD2 (5 bases). Trimming removed 7 bases at V and 0 bases at J, with 19 bases between. CDR1 MDHEN and CDR2 SYDVKM come from the germline V gene. The CDR3 length is 16 residues. CDR3 bases: TGTGCCAGCATCCCCCGGGGTGGTAGCGTCTCCTACGAGCAGTACTTC. It yields the protein CASIPRGGSVSYEQYF.

This rearrangement joins TRBV7-9 to TRBJ2-4, with a tentative D call TRBD1 (5 bases). The CDR3 is 15 residues long. CDR1 and CDR2 from the germline V gene are SEHNR and FQNEAQ (reference sequence). V gave up 6 bases and J gave up 0 bases, with 12 bases separating them. This CDR3 is CASSSEGVAKNIQYF. DNA of the CDR3: TGTGCCAGCAGTTCTGAAGGGGTAGCCAAAAACATTCAGTACTTC.

This clone counts as large. The chain uses TRBV6-1 and TRBJ2-7; no definite D call. Trimming left V 8 bases short and J 0 bases short, with 14 bases between. The germline V gene encodes CDR1 MNHNS and CDR2 SASEGT. There are 14 residues in the CDR3. CDR3 nucleotides: TGTGCCAGCGGGTTTTTGGCTAGCTCCTACGAGCAGTACTTC. Residues: CASGFLASSYEQYF.

V and J are TRBV28 and TRBJ1-2, with TRBD1 matching over 11 bases. This CDR3 has 17 residues. V was pared by 5 bases and J by 7 bases, with 15 bases of the junction left unmatched. Germline V gives CDR1 MDHEN, CDR2 SYDVKM. The CDR3 DNA reads as TGTGCCAGCAGTCCTATCGCCTGGGACAGGGGGAAGGGTGGCTACACCTTC. It specifies CASSPIAWDRGKGGYTF.

The chain carries TRBV7-2 and TRBJ1-6; TRBD1 aligns across 7 bases. Germline CDR1 is SGHTA and CDR2 is FQGNSA. The CDR3 has 15 amino acids. Trimming cost V 1 base and J 7 bases; bases outside gene matches: 4. The CDR3 DNA sequence: TGTGCCAGCAGCTTAGTCACAGGGGCGAATTCACCCCTCCACTTT. This codes for CASSLVTGANSPLHF. Together with reference TRBV7-2 and TRBJ1-6, the CDR3 gives the full variable domain: GAGVSQSPSNKVTEKGKDVELRCDPISGHTALYWYRQSLGQGLEFLIYFQGNSAPDKSGLPSDRFSAERTGGSVSTLTIQRTQQEDSAVYLCASSLVTGANSPLHFGNGTRLTVT.

The chain combines TRBV2 with TRBJ2-2; 10 bases are shared with TRBD2. The CDR3 is 15 residues long. Germline values: CDR1 SNHLY, CDR2 FYNNEI. The V segment lost 5 bases and the J segment 7 bases; nucleotides outside the gene matches: 7. CDR3 residues: CASSPLAGVHGELFF. CDR3 nucleotides: TGTGCCAGCAGTCCCCTAGCGGGAGTTCACGGGGAGCTGTTTTTT.

CDR3 residues: CASSSSTPEQPQHF. CDR3 DNA: TGTGCCAGCAGCTCGAGCACCCCTGAACAGCCCCAGCATTTT. The genes are TRBV7-2 and TRBJ1-5; D is ambiguous. CDR1 SGHTA and CDR2 FQGNSA come from the germline V gene. The CDR3 has 14 residues. Trimming cost V 4 bases and J 7 bases, with 14 bases left between them.

V is TRBV28 and J is TRBJ2-7, with unresolved D. Germline lookup yields CDR1 MDHEN and CDR2 SYDVKM. Deletions cut 5 bases from V and 4 bases from J, with 9 bases between. The CDR3 runs to 12 residues. The CDR3 reads CASSRTLYEQYF. The CDR3 bases are TGTGCCAGCAGTCGGACCCTTTACGAGCAGTACTTC. The variable domain in full, completed from reference TRBV28 and TRBJ2-7, reads DVKVTQSSRYLVKRTGEKVFLECVQDMDHENMFWYRQDPGLGLRLIYFSYDVKMKEKGDIPEGYSVSREKKERFSLILESASTNQTSMYLCASSRTLYEQYFGPGTRLTVT.

The V gene is TRBV2, the J gene TRBJ2-3; D gene unclear. This CDR3 spans 15 amino acids. V shed 8 bases and J shed 6 bases, with 21 bases lying between them. CDR1 and CDR2 (germline): SNHLY, FYNNEI. CDR3 in DNA: TGTGCCAGCGCCCTCCCGAACCTCGGCTCCGATACGCAGTATTTT. The encoded protein is CASALPNLGSDTQYF.

V and J are TRBV4-3 and TRBJ1-6, with D perhaps TRBD1 (5 bases). The germline CDR1 and CDR2 sequences are LGHNA and YSLEER. The ends were cut back, 4 bases at V and 2 bases at J, with 15 bases in the middle. The CDR3 sequence is 17 residues long. The CDR3 DNA sequence: TGCGCCAGCAGCCGAAGGGTGGGGGACCCCTATAATTCACCCCTCCACTTT. It encodes CASSRRVGDPYNSPLHF.

This clone was seen a single time. The chain employs TRBV7-6 and TRBJ2-2; 10 nucleotides align to TRBD1. V gave up 3 bases and J gave up 0 bases; unmatched junction bases: 7. Germline values: CDR1 SGHVS, CDR2 FNYEAQ. The CDR3 length is 18 residues. CDR3 in DNA: TGTGCCAGCAGCTTGGGACAGGGGAATCCTGCGAACACCGGGGAGCTGTTTTTT. It encodes CASSLGQGNPANTGELFF.

The chain links TRBV4-3 to TRBJ1-2; unclear D gene. V gave up 0 bases and J gave up 4 bases, with 6 bases separating them. The CDR3 is 13 amino acids. Germline lookup yields CDR1 LGHNA and CDR2 YSLEER. CDR3 amino acids: CASSQDSIYGYTF. The CDR3 DNA is TGCGCCAGCAGCCAAGACAGCATCTATGGCTACACCTTC.

This rearrangement joins TRBV19 to TRBJ2-5, with TRBD2 as a possible D gene (6 bases). This CDR3 has 16 residues. Trimming took off 4 bases at V and 5 bases at J, with 20 bases between the two ends. Germline loops: CDR1 LNHDA, CDR2 SQIVND (reference sequence). The CDR3 DNA reads TGTGCCAGTAGTAGCGGAGGACGGGGGTTCGGGGAGACCCAGTACTTC. As protein: CASSSGGRGFGETQYF.

The V call is TRBV19, the J call TRBJ2-2; D possibly uses TRBD1 or TRBD2 (5 bases each). This CDR3 is 14 amino acids long. V lost 7 bases to trimming and J lost 0 bases, with 9 bases between them. Germline loops: CDR1 LNHDA, CDR2 SQIVND (reference sequence). The CDR3 DNA follows: TGTGCCAGTAAGAGGGGACCGAACACCGGGGAGCTGTTTTTT. It translates to CASKRGPNTGELFF.

V gene TRBV18 combines with J gene TRBJ1-5, with 7 bases identical to TRBD1. Germline V gene data show CDR1 as KGHSH and CDR2 as LQKENI. V was pared by 2 bases and J by 4 bases, with 5 bases of the junction left unmatched. The CDR3 is made up of 15 amino acids. The CDR3 protein is CASSPGQERNQPQHF. DNA of the CDR3: TGTGCCAGCTCACCAGGACAGGAGCGAAATCAGCCCCAGCATTTT.

The chain carries TRBV5-1 and TRBJ1-6; TRBD1 matches at 7 bases. The CDR3 length is 15 residues. Germline CDR1 SGHRS, CDR2 YFSETQ. Trimming at V came to 4 bases and at J to 0 bases, leaving 1 base not matched to a gene. DNA of the CDR3: TGCGCCAGCAGCCGGGACAGCTCCTATAATTCACCCCTCCACTTT. Its translation is CASSRDSSYNSPLHF.

This clone was counted once. The rearrangement joins TRBV19 to TRBJ2-7, with D uncertain. From germline, CDR1 is LNHDA and CDR2 SQIVND (reference sequence). The CDR3 contains 13 residues. V was cut by 9 bases and J by 7 bases, with 19 bases left in between. CDR3 region: CASSDGPTYEQYF. Written as DNA, the CDR3 is TGTGCCAGCAGCGATGGACCTACGTATGAGCAGTACTTC. Variable domain in full (rest from reference TRBV19 and TRBJ2-7): DGGITQSPKYLFRKEGQNVTLSCEQNLNHDAMYWYRQDPGQGLRLIYYSQIVNDFQKGDIAEGYSVSREKKESFPLTVTSAQKNPTAFYLCASSDGPTYEQYFGPGTRLTVT.

J is TRBJ1-2 and V is TRBV14; possible D gene TRBD1, 5 bases. This CDR3 has 12 amino acids. V lost 3 bases to trimming and J lost 8 bases, with 10 bases between them. Germline V gives CDR1 SGHDN, CDR2 FVKESK. The CDR3 protein is CASSQGRSGYTF. CDR3 DNA: TGTGCCAGCAGCCAGGGACGGAGCGGCTACACCTTC.